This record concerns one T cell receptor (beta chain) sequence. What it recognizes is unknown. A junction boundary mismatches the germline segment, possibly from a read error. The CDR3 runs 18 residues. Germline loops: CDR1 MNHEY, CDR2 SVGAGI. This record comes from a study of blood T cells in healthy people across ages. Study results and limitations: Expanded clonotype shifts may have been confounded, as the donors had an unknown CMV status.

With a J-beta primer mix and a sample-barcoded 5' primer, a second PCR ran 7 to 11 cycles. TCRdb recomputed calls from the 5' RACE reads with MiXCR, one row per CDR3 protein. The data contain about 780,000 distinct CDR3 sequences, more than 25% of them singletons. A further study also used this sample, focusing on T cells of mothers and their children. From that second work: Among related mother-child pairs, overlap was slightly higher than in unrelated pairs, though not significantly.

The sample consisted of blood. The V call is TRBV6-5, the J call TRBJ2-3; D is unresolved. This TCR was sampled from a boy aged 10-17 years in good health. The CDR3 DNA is TGTGCCAGCAGCTACTTTCGGGCAGGCCGTCGGAGCACAGATACGCAGTATTTT. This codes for CASSYFRAGRRSTDTQYF.